These 12 T cell receptor beta chains were all obtained from the same sample, sequenced in a study of T-cell reconstitution after alpha-beta-depleted transplantation in children. Unique molecular identifiers were incorporated when the TCRbeta library was constructed. TCRdb passed the PCR reads through MiXCR, listing each CDR3 protein once. This table holds hundreds of thousands of distinct CDR3 sequences, 15% to 20% found once. The specimen comprised PBMCs, mostly from graft donor cells, sampled 360 days after TCRalphabeta/CD19-depleted stem cell transplant. These receptors were obtained from a boy younger than two who had a stem cell transplant for Wiskott-Aldrich syndrome, so the T cells may come from the graft donor.

In its sample, this clonotype was seen a few times. The rearrangement uses TRBV18 and TRBJ2-5; D could derive from TRBD1 or TRBD2 (5 bases each). With 3 bases removed from V and 4 bases from J, the gap between germline ends came to 9 bases. Germline CDR1 reads KGHSH; CDR2 reads LQKENI. The CDR3 loop spans 13 amino acids. The CDR3 reads CASSPRGTETQYF. The CDR3 nucleotides read TGTGCCAGCTCACCGAGGGGAACAGAGACCCAGTACTTC.

This clonotype was picked up a small number of times. The chain joins TRBV18 to TRBJ2-5; possibly TRBD1 or TRBD2 for D (6 bases each). This CDR3 comprises 17 residues. Looked up from germline, CDR1 is KGHSH and CDR2 is LQKENI. Trimming removed 3 bases at V and 2 bases at J, with 19 bases between. The CDR3: CASSPLGQWGDQETQYF. The CDR3 DNA reads TGTGCCAGCTCACCGCTTGGACAGTGGGGGGATCAAGAGACCCAGTACTTC. The variable domain in full, completed from reference TRBV18 and TRBJ2-5, reads NAGVMQNPRHLVRRRGQEARLRCSPMKGHSHVYWYRQLPEEGLKFMVYLQKENIIDESGMPKERFSAEFPKEGPSILRIQQVVRGDSAAYFCASSPLGQWGDQETQYFGPGTRLLVL.

Remarks on this clonotype: Here the CDR3 omits its conserved ending phenylalanine or tryptophan, so a read error is the likely source. The chain has TRBV2 and TRBJ2-1; 7 bases align to TRBD2. The CDR3 runs to 14 residues. CDR1 SNHLY and CDR2 FYNNEI come from the germline V gene. V lost 6 bases and J lost 4; bases outside the gene matches: 6. This CDR3 is CASRSGVGYNEQFI. The CDR3 nucleotides read TGTGCCAGCAGAAGCGGGGTTGGGTACAATGAGCAGTTCATC.

V gene TRBV18 combines with J gene TRBJ2-5; TRBD1 agrees at 8 bases. This CDR3 is built from 19 residues. The V and J ends lost 4 bases and 2 bases, in that order; junction bases with no gene match: 18. Germline V CDR1 and CDR2: KGHSH, LQKENI. The CDR3 protein is CASSRQGLRFLGFQETQYF. CDR3 sequence (DNA): TGTGCCAGCTCACGACAGGGGCTTCGGTTTTTGGGGTTTCAAGAGACCCAGTACTTC. Supplemented by reference TRBV18 and TRBJ2-5, the full variable domain reads NAGVMQNPRHLVRRRGQEARLRCSPMKGHSHVYWYRQLPEEGLKFMVYLQKENIIDESGMPKERFSAEFPKEGPSILRIQQVVRGDSAAYFCASSRQGLRFLGFQETQYFGPGTRLLVL.

This clonotype was counted only a few times. The rearrangement joins TRBV20-1 to TRBJ1-2, with D perhaps matching TRBD1 (5 bases). Trimming cost V 0 bases and J 5 bases, with 16 bases left between them. This CDR3 is 15 amino acids long. The germline V gene has CDR1 DFQATT and CDR2 SNEGSKA (reference sequence). The CDR3 spells CSARDPRGGAYGYTF. CDR3 nucleotide sequence: TGCAGTGCTAGAGATCCACGGGGTGGGGCTTATGGCTACACCTTC.

This clonotype showed up just a few times. This chain's CDR3 is CASSTRGANRGAKYSNQPQHF. CDR3 DNA: TGTGCCAGCAGCACAAGAGGGGCGAACAGGGGGGCGAAGTATAGCAATCAGCCCCAGCATTTT. The chain joins TRBV21-1 to TRBJ1-5; the table's D call, TRBD1, was not checked against the DNA. TRBV21-1 is tagged as a pseudogene. The CDR3 loop spans 21 amino acids.

Many counts were recorded for this clonotype. DNA of the CDR3: TGTGCCAGCAGCCGAGCCTTTAATTCACCCCTCCACTTT. Translation gives CASSRAFNSPLHF. The V call is TRBV28, the J call TRBJ1-6; D is undetermined. CDR1 and CDR2 from the germline V gene are MDHEN and SYDVKM. The CDR3 runs to 13 residues. V shed 6 bases and J shed 6 bases, with 9 bases lying between them.

The gene calls are TRBV7-9 and TRBJ2-7, with TRBD1 matching 7 bases. Trimming at V came to 5 bases and at J to 3 bases, leaving 4 bases not matched to a gene. CDR3 length: 13 residues. The germline gives CDR1 SEHNR, CDR2 FQNEAQ (reference sequence). CDR3 nucleotide sequence: TGTGCCAGCAGCCGTCCAGGGGGCTACGAGCAGTACTTC. Translating it yields CASSRPGGYEQYF.

This clonotype came up a few times. The chain joins TRBV10-3 to TRBJ2-2, with 10 nucleotides matching TRBD2. Trimming cost V 3 bases and J 4 bases; bases outside gene matches: 5. Germline CDR1 reads ENHRY; CDR2 reads SYGVKD. The CDR3 consists of 16 residues. CDR3 amino acids: CAISDLAGVGTGELFF. The CDR3, as DNA: TGTGCCATCAGTGATCTAGCGGGAGTCGGCACCGGGGAGCTGTTTTTT.

The table lists this clonotype with a few counts. The CDR3 sequence is CASRQGDVAYEQYF. The DNA for the CDR3 is TGTGCCAGCAGGCAGGGGGATGTGGCCTACGAGCAGTACTTC. This chain uses TRBV2 with TRBJ2-7; 7 bases align to TRBD1. CDR3 length: 14 amino acids. Germline V gene sequence: CDR1 SNHLY, CDR2 FYNNEI. After removal of 6 bases from V and 2 bases from J, the junction contained 7 bases not matched to a gene.

The CDR3 here is CSVTSERRRTDTQYF. The CDR3 DNA reads as TGCAGCGTCACATCCGAGCGACGTAGGACAGATACGCAGTATTTT. This chain connects TRBV29-1 to TRBJ2-3; no reliable D call. The CDR3 sequence is 15 residues long. V lost 6 bases to trimming and J lost 3 bases, with 19 bases between them. Germline V CDR1 and CDR2: SQVTM, ANQGSEA.

This clonotype was seen a few times. The V gene is TRBV29-1, the J gene TRBJ2-5; D perhaps matches TRBD1 (6 bases). This CDR3 is 16 amino acids long. Looked up from germline, CDR1 is SQVTM and CDR2 is ANQGSEA. V shed 4 bases and J shed 4 bases, with 22 bases lying between them. The CDR3 here is CSVGGLGTPKGETQYF. CDR3 DNA: TGCAGCGTTGGGGGGCTTGGGACACCGAAAGGAGAGACCCAGTACTTC.